This T cell receptor (beta chain) stems from a study of regulatory dendritic cells for organ transplantation. Allogeneic regulatory or mature dendritic cells were co-cultured for 5 days with CFSE-labeled sorted T cells at 1:10. As to this clone: What it recognizes is unknown.

Trimming left V 6 bases short and J 6 bases short, with 16 bases between. This CDR3 region has 14 residues. Germline-derived CDR1 and CDR2 are KGHSH and LQKENI. Study-wide points: Mature dendritic cells appeared to drive more memory CD8+ clonal expansion than regulatory ones. Of resting T cell subsets, memory CD8+ had the most alloreactive clonotypes.

Assay: immunoSEQ multiplex PCR; the TCRdb copy retains only in-frame clones and omits some. The sample contains around 19,000 clones, over 75% of which appear only once. The chain has TRBV18 and TRBJ2-3, with D perhaps TRBD1 or TRBD2 (5 bases each). The clonotype was recovered from a human donor in good health. Sequencing input: naive CD4+ T cells from blood cultured with regulatory dendritic cells. This sample's subset: CD45RA+ naive T cells. CDR3 in DNA: TGTGCCAGCTCCCGAAGGACCGGGGACGATACGCAGTATTTT. Translating it yields CASSRRTGDDTQYF.